This TCR beta chain is from a study of blood T cell repertoires in COVID-19. TCRdb keeps only in-frame clones here, not all; method: immunoSEQ multiplex PCR. The sample has over 65,000 clones; roughly 90% are singletons. The CDR3 consists of 17 residues. The V and J ends lost 0 bases and 4 bases, in that order; junction bases with no gene match: 12. The germline V gene encodes CDR1 SGHDN and CDR2 FVKESK. Sequencing was carried out using peripheral blood. The TCR sequence derives from a man in his forties or fifties with active or convalescent COVID-19. This chain joins TRBV14 and TRBJ2-7; 7 bases are shared with TRBD1. CDR3 protein: CASSQDRFLDRVYEQYF. The CDR3 DNA sequence: TGTGCCAGCAGCCAAGATCGGTTCTTAGACAGGGTATACGAGCAGTACTTC.